A selection of T cell receptor beta chains follows, all from one sample in a study of beta chain features in type 1 diabetes. Libraries were prepared by immunoSEQ multiplex PCR; TCRdb keeps only in-frame clonotypes and omits some of them. The sample records hundreds of thousands of clones, 15% to 20% being singletons. Sequencing was performed on naive CD4+ T cells from blood. Receptors originate from a woman aged 18-35 years in good health. Each CDR3 is given with its conserved first and last residue. Each record gives: D gene, V gene, J gene, CDR3 protein. The D gene is left open where the match is weak.

.	TRBV29-1	TRBJ2-1	CRVPPRGGHEQFF
TRBD1	TRBV18	TRBJ2-6	CASSPTTGVGANVLTF
TRBD1	TRBV5-4	TRBJ2-1	CASSHRTGDGSNEQFF
.	TRBV18	TRBJ2-2	CASSPSTTGELFF
.	TRBV6-6	TRBJ2-1	CASSYPAGTAGWQFF
TRBD2	TRBV7-2	TRBJ2-1	CASSSRGTSGSSYNEQFF
.	TRBV6-5	TRBJ2-5	CASSYRGQETQYF
.	TRBV5-1	TRBJ2-5	CASSSSNQETQYF
TRBD2	TRBV10-3	TRBJ2-7	CAISVHLIAGASYEQYF
.	TRBV9	TRBJ1-1	CASSPSVVNTEAFF
.	TRBV7-2	TRBJ1-2	CASSFKASDNYGYTF
.	TRBV2	TRBJ1-1	CASSEDGNTEAFF
TRBD1	TRBV11-2	TRBJ2-1	CASRYAGQGSYNEQFF
.	TRBV19	TRBJ2-7	CASSIRDGYEQYF